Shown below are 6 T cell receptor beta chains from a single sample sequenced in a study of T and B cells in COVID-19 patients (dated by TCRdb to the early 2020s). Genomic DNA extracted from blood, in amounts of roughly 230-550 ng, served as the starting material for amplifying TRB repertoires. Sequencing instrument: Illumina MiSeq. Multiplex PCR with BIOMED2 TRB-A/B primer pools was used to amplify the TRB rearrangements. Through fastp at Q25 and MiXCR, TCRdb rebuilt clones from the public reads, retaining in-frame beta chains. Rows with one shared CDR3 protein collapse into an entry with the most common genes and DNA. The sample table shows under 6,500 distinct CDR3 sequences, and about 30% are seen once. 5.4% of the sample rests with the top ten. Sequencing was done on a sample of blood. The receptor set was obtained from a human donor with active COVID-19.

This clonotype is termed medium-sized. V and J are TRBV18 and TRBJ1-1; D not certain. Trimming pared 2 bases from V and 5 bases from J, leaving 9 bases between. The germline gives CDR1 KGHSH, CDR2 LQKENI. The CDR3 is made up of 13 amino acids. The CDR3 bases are TGTGCCAGCTCACCAGAGGGCTTGACTGAAGCTTTCTTT. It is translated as CASSPEGLTEAFF. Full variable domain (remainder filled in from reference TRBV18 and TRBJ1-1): NAGVMQNPRHLVRRRGQEARLRCSPMKGHSHVYWYRQLPEEGLKFMVYLQKENIIDESGMPKERFSAEFPKEGPSILRIQQVVRGDSAAYFCASSPEGLTEAFFGQGTRLTVV.

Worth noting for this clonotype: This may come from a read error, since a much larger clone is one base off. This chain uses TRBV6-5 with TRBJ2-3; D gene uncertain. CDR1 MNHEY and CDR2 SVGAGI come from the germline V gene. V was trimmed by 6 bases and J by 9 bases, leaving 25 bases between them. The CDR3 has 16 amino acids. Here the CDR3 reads CASSLDGGGFKETQYF. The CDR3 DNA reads TGTGCCAGCAGCCTCGACGGCGGTGGGTTTAAGGAAACGCAGTATTTT.

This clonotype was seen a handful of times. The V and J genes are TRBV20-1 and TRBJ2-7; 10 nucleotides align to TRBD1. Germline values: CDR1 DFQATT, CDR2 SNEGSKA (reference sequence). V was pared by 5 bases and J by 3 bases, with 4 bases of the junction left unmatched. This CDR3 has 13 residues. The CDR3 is CSADGTGVYEQYF. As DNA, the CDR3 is TGCAGTGCTGACGGGACAGGGGTCTACGAGCAGTACTTC.

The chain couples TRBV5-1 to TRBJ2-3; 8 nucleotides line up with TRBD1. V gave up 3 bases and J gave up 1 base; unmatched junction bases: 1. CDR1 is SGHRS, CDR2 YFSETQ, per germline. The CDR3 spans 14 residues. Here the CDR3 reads CASSSGQGTDTQYF. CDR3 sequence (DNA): TGCGCCAGCAGCTCGGGACAGGGCACAGATACGCAGTATTTT. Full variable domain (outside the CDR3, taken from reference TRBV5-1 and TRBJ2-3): KAGVTQTPRYLIKTRGQQVTLSCSPISGHRSVSWYQQTPGQGLQFLFEYFSETQRNKGNFPGRFSGRQFSNSRSEMNVSTLELGDSALYLCASSSGQGTDTQYFGPGTRLTVL.

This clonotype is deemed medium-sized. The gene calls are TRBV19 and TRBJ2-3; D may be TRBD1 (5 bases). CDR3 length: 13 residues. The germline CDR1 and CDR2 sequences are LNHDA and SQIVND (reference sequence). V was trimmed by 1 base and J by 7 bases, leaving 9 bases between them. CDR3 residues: CASSIGGQNTQYF. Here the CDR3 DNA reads TGTGCCAGTAGTATAGGCGGACAAAATACGCAGTATTTT.

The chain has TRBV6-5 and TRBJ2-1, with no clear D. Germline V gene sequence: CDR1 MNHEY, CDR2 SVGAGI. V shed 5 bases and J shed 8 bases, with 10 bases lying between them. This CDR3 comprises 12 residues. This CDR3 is CASSPSEYEQFF. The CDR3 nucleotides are TGTGCCAGCAGTCCCTCTGAGTATGAGCAGTTCTTC.